This T cell receptor (beta chain) was identified during a study of OX40 agonist ivuxolimab in advanced cancers. Study results and limitations: Patients with a partial response at 0.1-3.0 mg/kg had among the lowest clonal expansion.

Patients who had autoimmune disease history or got systemic immunosuppression were left out. The assay was immunoSEQ multiplex PCR, and TCRdb's table has in-frame clones only and misses some. The repertoire has tens of thousands of clones, approximately 90% of them found once; the top ten carry roughly 8.2%. This CDR3 comprises 16 residues. Germline loops: CDR1 MDHEN, CDR2 SYDVKM. Between the trimmed V and J ends, which lost 6 bases and 4 bases, there was a span of 22 bases. A remark on this clone: Its antigen is unknown.

This chain uses TRBV28 with TRBJ2-7, with D tentatively TRBD1 or TRBD2 (6 bases each). This sequence originates from an adult with an advanced solid tumor such as melanoma, head and neck, liver or kidney cancer. Source: CD4+ or CD8+ T cells sorted from blood, taken in a trial of the OX40 agonist ivuxolimab. The CDR3 sequence: CASSSLRARGQYEQYF. In DNA, the CDR3 is TGTGCCAGCAGCTCACTCAGGGCACGGGGGCAATACGAGCAGTACTTC.